This T cell receptor beta chain was documented in a study of blood T cell repertoires in COVID-19. Study-wide background: Samples representing acute and convalescent COVID-19 were sourced from the United States, Italy and Spain. The analysed material was cDNA or gDNA that came from T cells, B-cell-depleted T cells, or PBMCs.

This CDR3 spans 12 amino acids. The J segment lost 6 bases and the V segment lost 5 bases, leaving 1 base of the junction unmatched. Germline V gives CDR1 SGHRS, CDR2 YFSETQ. Seattle participants joined during active infection and were tracked over time. In the original processing: Amplified reference gene primers provided the basis for estimating nucleated cell counts. This table comes from immunoSEQ multiplex PCR, and its TCRdb copy is limited to in-frame clones, with some not included. Clone size and the V and J calls come from that table; the DNA yielded D and trimming. The table lists under 200,000 clones, 85% of them singletons.

This receptor was identified in a woman aged 55 to 70 with COVID-19, enrolled during active disease. Sample: peripheral blood. The chain carries TRBV5-1 and TRBJ2-2, with 7 nucleotides matching TRBD1. CDR3 DNA sequence: TGCGCCAGCAGGGGACAGTCCGGGGAGCTGTTTTTT. This sequence encodes CASRGQSGELFF.